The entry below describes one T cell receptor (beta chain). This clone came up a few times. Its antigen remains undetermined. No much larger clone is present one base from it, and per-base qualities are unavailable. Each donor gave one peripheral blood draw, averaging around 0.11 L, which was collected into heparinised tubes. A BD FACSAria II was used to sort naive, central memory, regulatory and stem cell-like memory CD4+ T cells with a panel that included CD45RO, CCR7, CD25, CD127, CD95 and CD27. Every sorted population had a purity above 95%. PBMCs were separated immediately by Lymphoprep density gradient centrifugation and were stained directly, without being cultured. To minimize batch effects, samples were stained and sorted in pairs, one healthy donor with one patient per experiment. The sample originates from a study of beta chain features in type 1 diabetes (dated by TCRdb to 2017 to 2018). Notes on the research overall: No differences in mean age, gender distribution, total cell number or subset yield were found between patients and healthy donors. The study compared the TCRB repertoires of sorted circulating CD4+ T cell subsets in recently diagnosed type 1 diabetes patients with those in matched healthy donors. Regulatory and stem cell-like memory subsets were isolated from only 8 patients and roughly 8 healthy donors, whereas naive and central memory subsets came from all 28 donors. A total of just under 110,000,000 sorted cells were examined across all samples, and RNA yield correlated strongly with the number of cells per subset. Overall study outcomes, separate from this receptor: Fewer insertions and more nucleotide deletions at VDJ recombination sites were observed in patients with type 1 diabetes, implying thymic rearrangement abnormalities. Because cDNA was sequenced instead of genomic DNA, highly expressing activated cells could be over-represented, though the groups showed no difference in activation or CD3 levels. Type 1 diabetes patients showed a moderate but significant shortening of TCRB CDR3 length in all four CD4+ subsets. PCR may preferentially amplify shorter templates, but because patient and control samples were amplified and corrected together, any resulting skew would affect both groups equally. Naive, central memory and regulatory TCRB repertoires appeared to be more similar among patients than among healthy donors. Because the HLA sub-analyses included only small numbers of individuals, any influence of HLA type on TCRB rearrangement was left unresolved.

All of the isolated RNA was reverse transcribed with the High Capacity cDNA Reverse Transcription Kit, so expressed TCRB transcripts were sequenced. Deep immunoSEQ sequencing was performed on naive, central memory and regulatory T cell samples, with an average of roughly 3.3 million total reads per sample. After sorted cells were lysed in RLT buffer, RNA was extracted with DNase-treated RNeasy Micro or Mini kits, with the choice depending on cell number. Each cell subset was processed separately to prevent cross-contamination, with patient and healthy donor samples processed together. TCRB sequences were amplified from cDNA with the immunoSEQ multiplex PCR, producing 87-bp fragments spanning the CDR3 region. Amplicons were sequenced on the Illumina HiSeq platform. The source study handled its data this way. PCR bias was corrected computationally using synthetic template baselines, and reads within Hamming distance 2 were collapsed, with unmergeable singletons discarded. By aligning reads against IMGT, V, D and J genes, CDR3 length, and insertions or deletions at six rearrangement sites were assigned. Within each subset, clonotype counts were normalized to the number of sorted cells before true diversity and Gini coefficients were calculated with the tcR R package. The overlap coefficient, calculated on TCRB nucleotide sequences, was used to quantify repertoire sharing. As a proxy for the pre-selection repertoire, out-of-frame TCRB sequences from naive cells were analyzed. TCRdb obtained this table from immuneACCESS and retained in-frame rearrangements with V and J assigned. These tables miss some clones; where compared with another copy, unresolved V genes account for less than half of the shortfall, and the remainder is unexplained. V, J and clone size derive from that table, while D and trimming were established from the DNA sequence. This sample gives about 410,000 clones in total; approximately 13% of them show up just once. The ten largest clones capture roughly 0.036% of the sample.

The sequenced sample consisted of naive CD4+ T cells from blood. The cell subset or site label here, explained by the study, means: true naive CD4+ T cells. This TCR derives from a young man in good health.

The DNA sequence is TGTGCCAGCACCCAACGGACAACAGAGACCCAGTACTTC. It is translated as CASTQRTTETQYF. The rearranged segments are TRBV2 and TRBJ2-5; tentative D gene TRBD1, with 5 bases matching. Via the germline V gene, CDR1 is SNHLY and CDR2 FYNNEI. From the cysteine up to the phenylalanine, the CDR3 has a length of 13 residues. Only the CDR3 region is kept as DNA, spanning 39 bases read in frame from base 1. V is cut by 7 bases and J by 4 bases, and the space between the germline ends is 13 bases.